This T cell receptor beta chain was sequenced during a study of blood T cell repertoires in COVID-19. Turning to the study itself: Sites in the United States, Italy and Spain provided acute and convalescent COVID-19 samples. Sources were T cells, B-cell-depleted T cells, or PBMCs; the material itself was cDNA or gDNA.

In the authors' methods: Estimates of nucleated cell counts were drawn from the amplification of reference gene primers. Clones were read by immunoSEQ multiplex PCR, and TCRdb kept only the in-frame ones, dropping some. V, J and clone size reflect that table, while D and trimming were determined from the DNA. The table shows more than 200,000 clones, with 85% to 90% occurring only once. Participant reports of clinical history set cohort assignment. Germline V gene data show CDR1 as MNHEY and CDR2 as SVGAGI. This CDR3 is 12 amino acids long. V was shortened by 6 bases and J by 7 bases, with 10 bases between the two germline ends.

The specimen sequenced was PBMCs or T cells enriched from blood (not recorded which). The receptor comes from a woman between 45 and 60 years old who had recovered from COVID-19. The rearrangement links TRBV6-5 to TRBJ1-5, with D possibly matching TRBD1 (6 bases). In DNA form, the CDR3 reads TGTGCCAGCAGCAACAGGGACCAGCCCCAGCATTTT. It yields the protein CASSNRDQPQHF.